This T cell receptor (beta chain) was obtained from a study of human T cells and chemical hapten exposure. Study-wide points: The donor cohort had alopecia, so its immune response may not match that of healthy people. There was a positive correlation between PT1 expanded TCR counts and patch test score.

This clonotype was observed a handful of times. Antigen unknown. CDR1 and CDR2 (germline): MNHNS, SASEGT. The CDR3 is 17 amino acids. The J segment lost 7 bases and the V segment lost 2 bases, leaving 12 bases of the junction unmatched. As handled by the study authors: A typical sample had around 90,000 TCRs, with roughly 23,224 to 700,000 overall. One entry per CDR3 protein, called by TCRdb with MiXCR from the RACE reads. The V and J calls were not made by the authors but by TCRdb's processing. The sample yields just over 95,000 distinct CDR3 sequences, 27% seen once. The time point: patch test 3, about 24 weeks after DPC sensitization. The treatment here: therapeutic diphenylcyclopropenone sensitization with weekly scalp DPC.

Sequences were derived from whole blood, sampled in connection with sensitization to the hapten diphenylcyclopropenone (DPC). The chain links TRBV6-1 to TRBJ1-5; TRBD1 matches 9 bases. The sequence was obtained from a man aged 35-49 years with alopecia areata. Some clones in this sample may be carry-over from other donors' samples. This chain's CDR3 is CASSERWGQGLRQPQHF. In DNA, the CDR3 is TGTGCCAGCAGTGAACGTTGGGGACAGGGTCTACGGCAGCCCCAGCATTTT.